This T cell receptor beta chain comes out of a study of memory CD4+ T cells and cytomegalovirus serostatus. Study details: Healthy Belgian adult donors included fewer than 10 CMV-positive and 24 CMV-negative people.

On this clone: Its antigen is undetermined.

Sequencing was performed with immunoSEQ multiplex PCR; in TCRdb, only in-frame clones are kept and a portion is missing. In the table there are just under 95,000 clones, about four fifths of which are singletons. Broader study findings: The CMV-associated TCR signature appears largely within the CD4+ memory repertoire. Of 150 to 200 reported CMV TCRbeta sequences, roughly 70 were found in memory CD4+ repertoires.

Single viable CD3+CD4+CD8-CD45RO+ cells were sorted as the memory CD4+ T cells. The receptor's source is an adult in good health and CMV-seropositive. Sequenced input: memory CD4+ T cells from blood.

Here the CDR3 reads CASSEGRDRNYEQYF. CDR3 bases: TGTGCCAGCAGCGAGGGACGGGACAGAAACTACGAGCAGTACTTC. The chain links TRBV9 to TRBJ2-7; 7 nucleotides match TRBD1. V gave up 3 bases and J gave up 3 bases; unmatched junction bases: 9. Germline values: CDR1 SGDLS, CDR2 YYNGEE. The CDR3 contains 15 residues.